This T cell receptor (beta chain) was obtained from a study of shared clonotypes between healthy human individuals. Repertoires were generated with immunoSEQ multiplex PCR, while TCRdb's copy carries only in-frame clones and drops some. This table has a few million clones, approximately 95% appearing once. Whole-study results and caveats: It was only blood that was sampled, and tissue repertoires likely differ.

Regarding this clone: The antigen is not known.

The ends were cut back, 4 bases at V and 6 bases at J, with 13 bases in the middle. The CDR3 has 14 amino acids. Germline CDR1 SGHDN, CDR2 FVKESK. The origin of this receptor is a man aged 18 to 29 in good health. Some clones in this sample may be carry-over from other donors' samples. V gene TRBV14 combines with J gene TRBJ2-4; D assignment may be TRBD1 or TRBD2 (5 bases each). Specimen: naive CD4+ T cells from PBMCs. Described subset: CD45RA+ positively selected. DNA for the CDR3: TGTGCCAGCAGCCGAAGTACTAGGGGAAACATTCAGTACTTC. This codes for CASSRSTRGNIQYF.